This TCR beta chain was sequenced in a study of blood T cell repertoires in COVID-19 (dated by TCRdb to the early 2020s). Background for the entire study: Collaborator samples came from the United States, Italy and Spain and covered acute and convalescent phases of COVID-19. The prospective study material was composed of cDNA or gDNA derived from T cells, B-cell-depleted T cells, or PBMCs. Where HLA class I and class II types were available, the types were taken from metadata supplied by the sample provider, not from assay-based typing. The repertoires were made available in a free public database intended to serve as a resource for research on the immune response to SARS-CoV-2. Nearly every sample came with metadata listing a de-identified subject ID, COVID-19 status, age in years and sex. Subjects who had been exposed to COVID-19, were actively infected with it, or had recovered from it provided the deeply sampled blood TCRbeta repertoires that made up the dataset. The samples were drawn from the first 160 participants of the ongoing ImmuneRACE study and from 1,254 subjects provided by 6 global collaborators. Study-level results and caveats: How much clinical and demographic metadata was included differed by source and by participant, and the metadata was provided uncurated.

From V the trimming removes 3 bases and from J it removes 3 bases, while the gene matches leave 8 bases of the junction unaccounted for. Looking up the germline V gene yields CDR1 SGHVS and CDR2 FQNEAQ. The CDR3 starts with the cysteine, ends with the phenylalanine, and has 15 residues. Only the CDR3 DNA is retained, 45 bases long and in frame from the first base. Only one count was recorded for this clone. The target of this receptor is not known. No clone much larger than this one lies a single base away; base qualities are absent. TCRbeta CDR3 regions were amplified from genomic DNA by means of the immunoSEQ Assay, a bias-controlled multiplex PCR. As for the authors' bioinformatics: The number of nucleated cells in each sample was estimated from the amplification of reference gene primers within the assay. To quantify the absolute abundance of each unique TCRbeta CDR3 rearrangement, sequence reads were collapsed and filtered. Productive Simpson clonality was computed per sample as the square root of Simpson's diversity index over productive rearrangements. This is the immuneACCESS table as TCRdb keeps it, with only in-frame sequences that have V and J called. A part of the clones is gone; compared with another copy, unresolved V genes explain less than half, and the rest is unexplained. V and J calls plus clone size are reproduced from that table; the DNA served to infer D and trimming. This sample gives tens of thousands of clones in total; more than 70% of them show up just once. The ten largest clonotypes hold 12% of the sample.

Whole blood was collected in K2EDTA tubes by collaborating institutions according to the institutions' own protocols. For TCRbeta analysis, collaborators shipped samples in one of three forms: frozen whole blood, isolated PBMCs, or DNA extracted from either of those sample types. The receptor chain draws on TRBV7-8 and TRBJ2-7; 7 bases in the middle match TRBD1. The sequenced material came from peripheral blood. This TCR derives from a man in his sixties or seventies with active COVID-19. The CDR3 protein is CASSLTTGRLYEQYF. The DNA is as follows: TGTGCCAGCAGCTTGACGACAGGGCGGCTCTACGAGCAGTACTTC.